This passage covers 30 T cell receptor beta chains from one sample sequenced in a study of blood T cell repertoires in COVID-19. Measured with immunoSEQ multiplex PCR; TCRdb has only the in-frame clones, and not every one. Of over 200,000 clones in the sample, around nine tenths were seen once. Source material: peripheral blood. Receptors originate from a woman aged 60-75 years with acute or convalescent COVID-19.

V and J are TRBV19 and TRBJ2-7; 7 nucleotides match TRBD1. The CDR3 runs to 14 residues. The junction had 6 bases not matched to a gene; V was cut back by 4 bases and J by 3 bases. From germline, CDR1 is LNHDA and CDR2 SQIVND (reference sequence). The CDR3: CASSTSTGIYEQYF. The CDR3 DNA sequence: TGTGCCAGTAGTACTTCGACAGGGATCTACGAGCAGTACTTC.

The V gene is TRBV7-9, the J gene TRBJ2-2; 7 nucleotides match TRBD2. The CDR3 consists of 19 residues. Unmatched junction bases numbered 13, after V lost 2 bases and J lost 1 base. CDR1 is SEHNR, CDR2 FQNEAQ, per germline (reference sequence). The CDR3 loop is CASSLPPRTKRGNTGELFF. The CDR3 DNA reads TGTGCCAGCAGCTTACCCCCCCGAACTAAGCGGGGGAACACCGGGGAGCTGTTTTTT.

This sequence joins TRBV2 and TRBJ1-1; 8 bases are shared with TRBD1. The CDR3 length is 15 residues. V lost 4 bases, J lost 0 bases, and 4 bases stayed unmatched. From germline, CDR1 is SNHLY and CDR2 FYNNEI. The CDR3, as DNA: TGTGCCAGCAGTGGACAGGGGATGGTGAACACTGAAGCTTTCTTT. It codes for CASSGQGMVNTEAFF.

This clone was counted a single time. The chain combines TRBV18 with TRBJ2-7; a weak D match, TRBD1 (6 bases). The germline V gene encodes CDR1 KGHSH and CDR2 LQKENI. V dropped 4 bases and J dropped 6 bases, with 16 bases sitting between them. CDR3 length equals 14 residues. The CDR3, as DNA: TGTGCCAGCTCACAGGGACACGGATCTTCCGAGCAGTACTTC. Amino acid sequence: CASSQGHGSSEQYF. Complete variable domain (other parts from reference TRBV18 and TRBJ2-7): NAGVMQNPRHLVRRRGQEARLRCSPMKGHSHVYWYRQLPEEGLKFMVYLQKENIIDESGMPKERFSAEFPKEGPSILRIQQVVRGDSAAYFCASSQGHGSSEQYFGPGTRLTVT.

The chain has TRBV27 and TRBJ1-3, with D possibly TRBD1 on 5 matching bases. This CDR3 spans 16 amino acids. From germline, CDR1 is MNHEY and CDR2 SMNVEV (reference sequence). Between the trimmed V and J ends, which lost 3 bases and 3 bases, there was a span of 15 bases. In DNA form, the CDR3 reads TGTGCCAGCAGTTTTAGGGGCCCGAGGTTTGGAAACACCATATATTTT. Its translation: CASSFRGPRFGNTIYF.

This chain uses TRBV27 with TRBJ2-4; perhaps TRBD2 as D (7 bases). CDR3 size: 16 residues. Germline V lookup: CDR1 MNHEY, CDR2 SMNVEV (reference sequence). Trimming removed 8 bases from V and 0 bases from J, with 17 bases in between. CDR3 sequence reads: CASSTGGSVAKNIQYF. CDR3 nucleotides: TGTGCCAGCTCCACGGGGGGCTCCGTAGCCAAAAACATTCAGTACTTC.

This chain uses TRBV7-3 with TRBJ2-5; 7 nucleotides agree with TRBD2. V was pared by 5 bases and J by 5 bases, with 5 bases of the junction left unmatched. CDR3 length: 13 residues. CDR1 SGHTA and CDR2 FQGTGA come from the germline V gene. This chain's CDR3 is CASSRTSGETQYF. DNA for the CDR3: TGTGCCAGCAGCCGGACTAGTGGGGAGACCCAGTACTTC.

The rearrangement uses TRBV6-5 and TRBJ1-2; the match to TRBD1 covers 11 bases. The J segment lost 7 bases and the V segment lost 6 bases, leaving 10 bases of the junction unmatched. This CDR3 contains 15 residues. Germline CDR1 MNHEY, CDR2 SVGAGI. The CDR3 region is CASRRGQGAYGGYTF. The CDR3 nucleotides read TGTGCCAGCAGACGAGGACAGGGGGCGTATGGTGGCTACACCTTC.

The chain links TRBV7-2 to TRBJ2-3, with a possible D match to TRBD1 (6 bases). Germline V gene lookup returns CDR1 SGHTA and CDR2 FQGNSA. The CDR3 runs 15 residues. V was trimmed by 3 bases and J by 3 bases, leaving 13 bases between them. The CDR3 loop is CASSFLGQNTDTQYF. The CDR3 coding sequence is TGTGCCAGCAGCTTCCTTGGACAGAATACAGATACGCAGTATTTT.

This chain connects TRBV7-2 to TRBJ1-1; D is uncertain. Germline V gives CDR1 SGHTA, CDR2 FQGNSA. The CDR3 has 13 residues. Deletions cut 3 bases from V and 5 bases from J, with 10 bases between. The CDR3 DNA is TGTGCCAGCAGCTTGTTCGAGGGAACTGAAGCTTTCTTT. It codes for CASSLFEGTEAFF.

This chain uses TRBV28 with TRBJ1-1, with 8 bases aligning to TRBD1. CDR1 and CDR2 from the germline V gene are MDHEN and SYDVKM. Trimming cost V 2 bases and J 1 base; bases outside gene matches: 15. CDR3 size: 19 residues. The CDR3 DNA reads as TGTGCCAGCAGTTTAATGGCTTGGGGGCAGGGGGCAAAGAACACTGAAGCTTTCTTT. Translating it yields CASSLMAWGQGAKNTEAFF.

This clone was observed a single time. The genes are TRBV11-2 and TRBJ1-2, with a possible D match to TRBD1 (6 bases). The CDR3 sequence is 14 residues long. The germline V gene encodes CDR1 SGHAT and CDR2 FQNNGV. V shed 4 bases and J shed 6 bases, with 15 bases lying between them. DNA of the CDR3: TGTGCCAGCAGCTCTCGAACAGGGATCGATGGCTACACCTTC. Its translation is CASSSRTGIDGYTF.

The rearrangement uses TRBV9 and TRBJ1-2; a weak D match, TRBD1 (6 bases). With 2 bases removed from V and 5 bases from J, the gap between germline ends came to 16 bases. This CDR3 contains 15 residues. CDR1 is SGDLS and CDR2 is YYNGEE in the germline V gene. Here the CDR3 DNA reads TGTGCCAGCAGCGTTGCCCAGGGGTCAAATTATGGCTACACCTTC. Protein: CASSVAQGSNYGYTF.

The V gene is TRBV19, the J gene TRBJ1-5, with 10 bases identical to TRBD1. Germline assignment: CDR1 LNHDA and CDR2 SQIVND (reference sequence). The CDR3 has 16 amino acids. V lost 2 bases to trimming and J lost 2 bases; unmatched junction nucleotides: 3. The CDR3 sequence: CASSIRGTGGNQPQHF. The CDR3 bases are TGTGCCAGTAGTATAAGGGGGACAGGGGGCAATCAGCCCCAGCATTTT.

V usage is TRBV27 and J usage is TRBJ2-1; TRBD2 aligns across 13 bases. CDR3 size: 17 residues. CDR1 and CDR2 from the germline V gene are MNHEY and SMNVEV (reference sequence). Trimming took 6 bases from V and 3 from J; bases not matched to a gene: 8. This CDR3 is CASRELAGGQLYNEQFF. Here the CDR3 DNA reads TGTGCCAGCAGAGAACTAGCGGGAGGGCAGCTCTACAATGAGCAGTTCTTC.

The J gene is TRBJ1-5, the V gene TRBV4-1; TRBD1 matches at 12 bases. Trimming removed 3 bases from V and 7 bases from J; junction bases left unmatched: 4. The CDR3 is made up of 15 amino acids. CDR1 and CDR2 (germline): MGHRA, YSYEKL. The CDR3 coding sequence is TGCGCCAGCAGCCAGGGACAGGGGGCAGGCCAGCCCCAGCATTTT. This encodes CASSQGQGAGQPQHF.

This chain joins TRBV11-3 and TRBJ2-2; possible D gene TRBD1, 6 bases. The ends were cut back, 4 bases at V and 6 bases at J, with 12 bases in the middle. The CDR3 sequence is 14 residues long. The germline CDR1 and CDR2 sequences are SGHNT and YENEEA. CDR3 in DNA: TGTGCCAGCAGCTCCGGACAGCCCCCCGGGGAGCTGTTTTTT. Its translation is CASSSGQPPGELFF.

This sequence joins TRBV19 and TRBJ2-1, with TRBD2 matching over 9 bases. V dropped 5 bases and J dropped 0; count of bases not matched to a gene: 8. The CDR3 runs to 17 residues. Per the germline V gene, CDR1 is LNHDA and CDR2 is SQIVND (reference sequence). The CDR3 DNA reads TGTGCCAGTAGTCCAACTAGCGGGCCGAGCTCCTACAATGAGCAGTTCTTC. Amino acid sequence: CASSPTSGPSSYNEQFF.

The chain couples TRBV19 to TRBJ2-7, with D possibly TRBD1 on 6 matching bases. The CDR3 sequence is 14 residues long. The V end lost 6 bases, the J end lost 3 bases, and 15 bases lay between the germline ends. In germline, CDR1 is LNHDA, CDR2 SQIVND (reference sequence). The CDR3 DNA sequence: TGTGCCAGTAGCAAGACAGGAGTAATCTACGAGCAGTACTTC. Protein product: CASSKTGVIYEQYF.

J is TRBJ1-1 and V is TRBV10-3; 8 bases agree with TRBD1. The CDR3 consists of 13 residues. The ends lost 8 bases at V and 4 bases at J; junction bases unmatched: 6. Germline CDR1 and CDR2: ENHRY and SYGVKD. The CDR3 spells CAIGTGRGTEAFF. The CDR3 bases are TGTGCCATCGGGACAGGTAGGGGCACTGAAGCTTTCTTT.

The gene calls are TRBV3-1 (or the pseudogene TRBV3-2) and TRBJ1-1; TRBD1 matches 8 bases. J was trimmed by 11 bases and V by 0 bases; bases with no gene match: 2. The CDR3 is 12 amino acids. Germline lookup yields CDR1 LGHDT and CDR2 YNNKEL (reference sequence). CDR3 sequence: CASSQEDRAAFF. As DNA, the CDR3 is TGTGCCAGCAGCCAAGAGGACAGGGCCGCTTTCTTT.

The V gene is TRBV11-2, the J gene TRBJ1-5, with D maybe TRBD1 (5 bases). V lost 4 bases and J lost 3, with 7 bases in between. Germline V CDR1 and CDR2: SGHAT, FQNNGV. This CDR3 contains 13 residues. CDR3 nucleotide sequence: TGTGCCAGCAGCTACAGGTTCAATCAGCCCCAGCATTTT. It is translated as CASSYRFNQPQHF.

The chain joins TRBV19 to TRBJ1-5, with no clear D. Germline CDR1 and CDR2: LNHDA and SQIVND (reference sequence). The CDR3 covers 14 residues. The V end was cut by 1 base, the J end by 2 bases, with 6 bases between. The CDR3 spells CASSIGTRNQPQHF. The CDR3 DNA reads as TGTGCCAGTAGTATAGGAACACGCAATCAGCCCCAGCATTTT.

The rearrangement joins TRBV3-1 (or the pseudogene TRBV3-2) to TRBJ1-1, with a possible D match to TRBD1 (5 bases). The CDR3 loop spans 14 amino acids. Germline CDR1 reads LGHDT; CDR2 reads YNNKEL (reference sequence). V dropped 6 bases and J dropped 4 bases, with 15 bases sitting between them. CDR3 nucleotide sequence: TGTGCCAGCAGTCATGGGAGGGGAGGCACTGAAGCTTTCTTT. This codes for CASSHGRGGTEAFF.

The chain recombines TRBV18 with TRBJ2-5; unclear D gene. The germline CDR1 and CDR2 sequences are KGHSH and LQKENI. This CDR3 has 16 amino acids. With 2 bases removed from V and 4 bases from J, the gap between germline ends came to 17 bases. The CDR3 loop is CASSPALTSSVETQYF. The CDR3 DNA reads TGTGCCAGCTCACCAGCTCTCACTTCCTCGGTAGAGACCCAGTACTTC.

V and J are TRBV30 and TRBJ2-7; D is perhaps TRBD1 (5 bases). V shed 5 bases and J shed 5 bases, with 19 bases lying between them. The germline CDR1 and CDR2 sequences are GTSNPN and SVGIG (reference sequence). The CDR3 is 14 amino acids. Here the CDR3 DNA reads TGTGCCTGGTCTCGCGGCAGGGAAATTGACGAGCAGTACTTC. It codes for CAWSRGREIDEQYF.

Note on this clone: The same CDR3 arises from other DNA sequences in this sample as well. The rearrangement links TRBV12-3 or TRBV12-4 to TRBJ1-2; 8 nucleotides align to TRBD1. This CDR3 region has 13 residues. V lost 1 base, J lost 5 bases, and 0 bases stayed unmatched. In DNA form, the CDR3 reads TGTGCCAGCAGTTTAGGACAGGGGTATGGCTACACCTTC. Translating it yields CASSLGQGYGYTF.

The chain recombines TRBV27 with TRBJ2-2, with D unresolved. The CDR3 covers 12 residues. V lost 3 bases, J lost 5 bases, and 4 bases lay in between. In germline, CDR1 is MNHEY, CDR2 SMNVEV (reference sequence). CDR3 protein: CASSFETGELFF. The DNA for the CDR3 is TGTGCCAGCAGTTTTGAGACCGGGGAGCTGTTTTTT.

The chain combines TRBV9 with TRBJ2-2; D may be TRBD2 (5 bases). V shed 3 bases and J shed 2 bases, with 14 bases lying between them. Germline V gene sequence: CDR1 SGDLS, CDR2 YYNGEE. This CDR3 has 16 amino acids. The CDR3 spells CASSGSGLVNTGELFF. The CDR3 coding sequence is TGTGCCAGCAGCGGATCCGGACTGGTAAACACCGGGGAGCTGTTTTTT.

The chain is built from TRBV7-3 and TRBJ1-6, with D possibly matching TRBD1 (6 bases). The V gene lost 4 bases and the J gene lost 9 bases, with 13 bases spanning the gap. CDR1 and CDR2 (germline): SGHTA, FQGTGA. This CDR3 contains 14 residues. CDR3 sequence reads: CASSSQGMGSPLHF. DNA of the CDR3: TGTGCCAGCAGCTCACAGGGAATGGGTTCACCCCTCCACTTT.